The sequence of this TCR beta chain was determined in a study of CD8+CD57+ T cells in acquired aplastic anemia. This CDR3 has 15 amino acids. The germline gives CDR1 SGHAT, CDR2 FQNNGV. Trimming removed 5 bases from V and 2 bases from J, with 13 bases in between. This clonotype was seen many times. Profiling of TCR beta VDJ combinations and CDR3 sequences used genomic DNA as template. TCRdb itself ran the reads through MiXCR, one entry per CDR3 protein. The sample yields 350,000 to 450,000 distinct CDR3 sequences, 55% to 75% seen once. Sequencing used sorted CD4+, CD8+, or CD8+CD57+ T cells (not recorded which) from PBMCs. The sequence derives from a human donor in good health, serving as a control. The chain couples TRBV11-2 to TRBJ1-5; a possible D gene is TRBD1 (6 bases). DNA of the CDR3: TGTGCCAGCAGCCCGGGGGCAGGGGGCAATCAGCCCCAGCATTTT. It yields the protein CASSPGAGGNQPQHF. Full variable domain (remainder filled in from reference TRBV11-2 and TRBJ1-5): EAGVAQSPRYKIIEKRQSVAFWCNPISGHATLYWYQQILGQGPKLLIQFQNNGVVDDSQLPKDRFSAERLKGVDSTLKIQPAKLEDSAVYLCASSPGAGGNQPQHFGDGTRLSIL.